The sequence of this T cell receptor (beta chain) was determined in a study of CD8 T cells in ankylosing spondylitis. Study conclusions and caveats: A subset of motif variants has previously been described in the synovial fluid and blood of reactive arthritis. Made up of fewer than ten highly homologous variants, a TCR beta motif appeared characteristic of ankylosing spondylitis blood.

This clonotype was seen at least ten times. No antigen is known for it. Scientists made TCR beta libraries using quantitative 5'-RACE with molecular barcodes. One entry per CDR3 protein results from TCRdb running MiXCR on the 5' RACE reads. The data contain 500,000 to 650,000 distinct CDR3 sequences, approximately 5% of them singletons. The sequence derives from a male donor with ankylosing spondylitis. Material for sequencing was blood, either unsorted or a sorted T cell fraction (not recorded which).

CDR3 residues: CASSRVGLAGVNGRETQYF. The DNA of the CDR3 is TGTGCCAGCAGCCGCGTAGGTTTAGCGGGAGTTAACGGGCGGGAGACCCAGTACTTC. This chain uses TRBV27 with TRBJ2-5, with 9 bases that match TRBD2. This CDR3 comprises 19 residues. Looked up from germline, CDR1 is MNHEY and CDR2 is SMNVEV (reference sequence). V shed 6 bases, J shed 5 bases, and the junction held 22 bases outside the gene matches.